The 17 T cell receptor beta chains below come from one sample, sequenced in a study of T cells in Graves' hyperthyroidism and ophthalmopathy. TCR beta CDR3 regions were amplified from RNA transcripts. First-round RT-PCR of the TCR CDR3 relied on the HTBI primer set. In TCRdb, the multiplex PCR reads were re-called with MiXCR into one record per CDR3 protein. The sample carries a few hundred thousand distinct CDR3 sequences, 15% to 20% recorded once. Specimen: blood. These receptors all come from a man aged 40-49 years with Graves' hyperthyroidism.

This clonotype was seen at least ten times. The genes are TRBV6-2 or TRBV6-3 and TRBJ2-5, with 13 bases that match TRBD2. J lost 2 bases, V lost 2 bases, and 5 bases had no gene match. CDR1 is MNHEY, CDR2 SVGEGT, per germline. The CDR3 has 17 amino acids. CDR3 DNA sequence: TGTGCCAGCAGTTACCCGACTAGCGGGGGGCAACAAGAGACCCAGTACTTC. Translating gives CASSYPTSGGQQETQYF.

To note about this clonotype: A much larger clone lies one base from this, so it may be a read error. The chain uses TRBV15 and TRBJ1-1, with 10 bases matching TRBD1. Germline-derived CDR1 and CDR2 are LNHNV and YYDKDF (reference sequence). This CDR3 has 15 residues. V trimming: 9 bases; J trimming: 0 bases; junction bases outside the gene matches: 7. CDR3 in amino acids: CATATGTGVNTEAFF. The DNA for the CDR3 is TGTGCCACAGCAACCGGGACAGGGGTGAACACTGAAGCTTTCTTT.

This clonotype was seen only a few times. This clone may be a read error of a much larger clone one base away. The chain joins TRBV20-1 to TRBJ2-7; D is possibly TRBD1 (5 bases). This CDR3 has 13 residues. Trimming shortened V by 3 bases and J by 0 bases, and 9 bases separated the two germline ends. Germline assignment: CDR1 DFQATT and CDR2 SNEGSKA (reference sequence). CDR3 DNA sequence: TGCAGTGCTAGTGCAGGGTTCTCCTACGAGCAGTACTTC. Protein product: CSASAGFSYEQYF.

V gene TRBV6-2 or TRBV6-3 combines with J gene TRBJ1-1; tentative D call: TRBD1 (5 bases). Trimming removed 6 bases from V and 2 bases from J, with 13 bases in between. In germline, CDR1 is MNHEY, CDR2 SVGEGT. CDR3 length: 14 residues. DNA of the CDR3: TGTGCCAGCAGCACCGCCGGGACTAACACTGAAGCTTTCTTT. Its protein is CASSTAGTNTEAFF.

This clonotype was observed at least ten times. The chain has TRBV27 and TRBJ2-1; TRBD1 matches 7 bases. This CDR3 spans 12 amino acids. V shed 6 bases and J 12 bases; nucleotides not matched to a gene: 8. Germline V gene sequence: CDR1 MNHEY, CDR2 SMNVEV (reference sequence). As DNA, the CDR3 is TGTGCCAGCAGCCCCAGTGGGGACAGGCAGTTCTTC. Its translation: CASSPSGDRQFF.

This clonotype has at least ten counts. The chain combines TRBV7-9 with TRBJ1-2, with a possible D match to TRBD1 (6 bases). The V gene's germline CDR1 is SEHNR and CDR2 FQNEAQ (reference sequence). CDR3 length equals 11 residues. Trimming pared 7 bases from V and 7 bases from J, leaving 10 bases between. In DNA form, the CDR3 reads TGTGCCAGCAACCAAGGGGGTGGCTACACCTTC. Translation: CASNQGGGYTF.

This clonotype was seen at least ten times. This chain connects TRBV28 to TRBJ1-6, with D perhaps matching TRBD1 (6 bases). This CDR3 has 14 residues. The V gene's germline CDR1 is MDHEN and CDR2 SYDVKM. V was pared by 6 bases and J by 6 bases, with 12 bases between. The CDR3 nucleotides are TGTGCCAGCAGCTTACCGGGGGCTAATTCACCCCTCCACTTT. It is translated as CASSLPGANSPLHF.

Points on this clonotype: A read error may explain this, as a much larger clone is one base away. A read error is likely, as this CDR3 ends without the conserved phenylalanine or tryptophan. The chain combines TRBV6-5 with TRBJ2-5; D remains unclear. The CDR3 runs to 13 residues. Germline CDR1 MNHEY, CDR2 SVGAGI. The V and J ends lost 3 bases and 2 bases respectively, with 7 bases between them. In nucleotides, the CDR3 is TGTGCCAGCAGTTATGCTGGGCAAGAGACCCAGTACCTC. Translation gives CASSYAGQETQYL.

This clonotype was counted only a few times. This chain links TRBV9 with TRBJ2-5, with 8 positions matching TRBD2. Trimming at V came to 4 bases and at J to 5 bases, leaving 10 bases not matched to a gene. The V gene's germline CDR1 is SGDLS and CDR2 YYNGEE. This CDR3 contains 15 residues. CDR3 bases: TGTGCCAGCAGCTTCTCCTCGGGGGGGCTTGAGACCCAGTACTTC. It yields the protein CASSFSSGGLETQYF.

At least ten counts were recorded for this clonotype. The rearrangement uses TRBV3-1 and TRBJ2-7; no firm D call. This CDR3 contains 15 residues. The germline V gene has CDR1 LGHDT and CDR2 YNNKEL (reference sequence). V was cut by 4 bases and J by 5 bases, with 18 bases left in between. The CDR3 here is CASSPPGGRIHEQYF. As DNA, the CDR3 is TGTGCCAGCAGCCCTCCCGGCGGAAGGATACACGAGCAGTACTTC.

This clonotype occurred many times. This sequence joins TRBV7-2 and TRBJ1-3; no firm D call. The CDR3 has 16 amino acids. Per germline, CDR1 SGHTA and CDR2 FQGNSA. V lost 1 base, J lost 0 bases, and 10 bases lay in between. The CDR3 loop reads CASSLVDGVSGNTIYF. In DNA form, the CDR3 reads TGTGCCAGCAGCTTAGTGGACGGGGTCTCTGGAAACACCATATATTTT.

This clonotype was seen many times. The genes are TRBV28 and TRBJ1-2, with D possibly TRBD1 on 5 matching bases. V was trimmed by 6 bases and J by 7 bases, leaving 12 bases between them. The length of the CDR3 is 12 residues. Per the germline V gene, CDR1 is MDHEN and CDR2 is SYDVKM. The CDR3 nucleotides are TGTGCCAGCAGCAATTGGGACTCTGGCTACACCTTC. This encodes CASSNWDSGYTF.

This clonotype was recorded many times. This chain links TRBV2 with TRBJ2-7, with TRBD1 matching 7 bases. V dropped 2 bases and J dropped 3; count of bases not matched to a gene: 7. CDR1 and CDR2 from the germline V gene are SNHLY and FYNNEI. CDR3 length equals 15 residues. In DNA, the CDR3 is TGTGCCAGCAGTGAACAAGGGGGCAGTATCTACGAGCAGTACTTC. It encodes CASSEQGGSIYEQYF.

Regarding this clonotype: A much larger clone sits a single nucleotide away, making a read error possible. The chain employs TRBV6-2 or TRBV6-3 and TRBJ2-2; 9 bases are a match to TRBD1. V dropped 6 bases and J dropped 7; count of bases not matched to a gene: 9. Germline V gives CDR1 MNHEY, CDR2 SVGEGT. This CDR3 has 15 residues. The CDR3 sequence is CASRAGTGRVGELFF. CDR3 sequence (DNA): TGTGCCAGCAGAGCAGGGACAGGGAGGGTCGGGGAGCTGTTTTTT.

There are many counts of this clonotype. The CDR3 here is CASDPGGRLSEQFF. In DNA, the CDR3 is TGCGCCAGCGACCCGGGGGGGCGATTAAGTGAGCAGTTCTTC. V is TRBV5-1 and J is TRBJ2-1; 8 nucleotides align to TRBD2. Germline V CDR1 and CDR2: SGHRS, YFSETQ. Trimming at V came to 7 bases and at J to 9 bases, leaving 12 bases not matched to a gene. CDR3 length: 14 residues.

In regard to this clonotype: This may stem from a read error, because a much larger clone lies one nucleotide away. This sequence joins TRBV6-8 and TRBJ1-5, with no clear D. Looked up from germline, CDR1 is MNHGY and CDR2 is SAAAGT. This CDR3 contains 12 residues. The CDR3 region has the DNA TGTCCCAGCAATTCGCCGGGGCAGCCCCAGCATTTT. Its protein product is CPSNSPGQPQHF.

This clonotype has only a few counts. Likely a read error: the CDR3 ends without its conserved phenylalanine or tryptophan. V and J are TRBV28 and TRBJ2-7, with 8 bases aligning to TRBD1. V shed 6 bases and J 4 bases; nucleotides not matched to a gene: 5. CDR1 and CDR2 from the germline V gene are MDHEN and SYDVKM. The CDR3 loop spans 13 amino acids. As DNA, the CDR3 is TGTGCCAGCAGGCCGGGACAGGCTTACGAGCAGTACCTC. Its translation is CASRPGQAYEQYL.